The 12 T cell receptor beta chains listed next were all sequenced from one sample in a study of radiotherapy plus CTLA-4 blockade in lung cancer. Sequenced by immunoSEQ multiplex PCR; TCRdb stores in-frame clones only, minus some. The repertoire consists of around 49,000 clones, with roughly 81% occurring once and the leading ten covering roughly a quarter. Sequences were derived from peripheral blood, sampled from a patient treated with radiotherapy plus ipilimumab. The receptors derive from a human donor with non-small cell lung cancer whose response to radiotherapy plus ipilimumab could not be evaluated.

This chain uses TRBV29-1 with TRBJ2-1, with D possibly matching TRBD1 (5 bases). The CDR3 extends over 14 amino acids. Germline V CDR1 and CDR2: SQVTM, ANQGSEA. Trimming pared 1 base from V and 9 bases from J, leaving 16 bases between. This CDR3 reads CSVEVAAGKGEQFF. The CDR3, as DNA: TGCAGCGTTGAAGTGGCGGCAGGGAAGGGTGAGCAGTTCTTC.

This clone was counted once. The chain couples TRBV5-4 to TRBJ2-5; weak D call: TRBD1 (6 bases). CDR3 length: 15 amino acids. The V end lost 3 bases, the J end lost 5 bases, and 17 bases lay between the germline ends. Germline V CDR1 and CDR2: SGHNT, YYREEE (reference sequence). The CDR3 DNA reads as TGTGCCAGCAGCTCGCTCTTGGCAGGGGAGGAGACCCAGTACTTC. Amino acids: CASSSLLAGEETQYF. The full variable domain, its missing parts supplied by reference TRBV5-4 and TRBJ2-5, is ETGVTQSPTHLIKTRGQQVTLRCSSQSGHNTVSWYQQALGQGPQFIFQYYREEENGRGNFPPRFSGLQFPNYSSELNVNALELDDSALYLCASSSLLAGEETQYFGPGTRLLVL.

The sample holds one count of this clone. The chain recombines TRBV9 with TRBJ1-1; D is unclear. The CDR3 consists of 14 residues. Looked up from germline, CDR1 is SGDLS and CDR2 is YYNGEE. Trimming shortened V by 0 bases and J by 5 bases, and 11 bases separated the two germline ends. CDR3 loop: CASSVVGRETEAFF. The CDR3 DNA reads as TGTGCCAGCAGCGTAGTAGGGAGAGAGACTGAAGCTTTCTTT.

This chain connects TRBV10-3 to TRBJ1-1; 7 nucleotides align to TRBD1. This CDR3 contains 15 residues. V lost 3 bases, J lost 4 bases, and 8 bases stayed unmatched. CDR1 ENHRY and CDR2 SYGVKD come from the germline V gene. CDR3 bases: TGTGCCATCAGTGACAGACAGGGTGGATCCACTGAAGCTTTCTTT. This codes for CAISDRQGGSTEAFF.

The J gene is TRBJ2-3, the V gene TRBV25-1, with D unclear. Trimming took 3 bases from V and 2 from J, leaving 9 bases between them. CDR3 size: 14 residues. Per the germline V gene, CDR1 is MGHDK and CDR2 is SYGVNS. CDR3 in DNA: TGTGCCAGCAGTGATTTAGTACCCACAGATACGCAGTATTTT. Its translation is CASSDLVPTDTQYF.

The rearrangement uses TRBV15 and TRBJ2-3; D may be TRBD1 (6 bases). CDR3 size: 16 residues. The V end was cut by 0 bases, the J end by 0 bases, with 10 bases between. The V gene's germline CDR1 is LNHNV and CDR2 YYDKDF (reference sequence). CDR3 loop: CATSREQDRSTDTQYF. DNA of the CDR3: TGTGCCACCAGCAGAGAACAGGACAGAAGCACAGATACGCAGTATTTT.

The J gene is TRBJ2-3, the V gene TRBV19; the match to TRBD1 covers 7 bases. CDR1 LNHDA and CDR2 SQIVND come from the germline V gene (reference sequence). CDR3 length equals 13 residues. Trimming took 5 bases from V and 4 from J; bases not matched to a gene: 3. CDR3 in DNA: TGTGCCAGTAGTCCCCAGGGGGCAGATACGCAGTATTTT. This encodes CASSPQGADTQYF.

The genes are TRBV28 and TRBJ1-2; 10 bases map to TRBD1. V lost 6 bases, J lost 3 bases, and 7 bases stayed unmatched. The CDR3 is made up of 15 amino acids. CDR1 is MDHEN and CDR2 is SYDVKM in the germline V gene. This CDR3 reads CASRPRTGGYYGYTF. The CDR3 DNA is TGTGCCAGCAGACCTCGGACAGGGGGGTACTATGGCTACACCTTC.

The CDR3 protein is CASSPPQGRGANTEAFF. CDR3 DNA: TGTGCCAGCAGTCCCCCACAGGGAAGAGGTGCTAACACTGAAGCTTTCTTT. The rearrangement links TRBV28 to TRBJ1-1; D may be TRBD1 (6 bases). Germline CDR1 MDHEN, CDR2 SYDVKM. Trimming left V 5 bases short and J 2 bases short, with 21 bases between. CDR3 length: 17 residues.

The chain employs TRBV18 and TRBJ2-1, with TRBD2 matching 7 bases. The length of the CDR3 is 15 residues. J lost 6 bases, V lost 2 bases, and 7 bases had no gene match. Germline CDR1 is KGHSH and CDR2 is LQKENI. The CDR3 DNA reads TGTGCCAGCTCACCAGGCCTAGCGGAGGCCAATGAGCAGTTCTTC. This codes for CASSPGLAEANEQFF.

The CDR3 DNA reads TGCGCCAGCAGTCAATCTACCTCTAGCGGATCCTACGAGCAGTACTTC. Translating gives CASSQSTSSGSYEQYF. The chain carries TRBV23-1 and TRBJ2-7, with 7 nucleotides matching TRBD2. TRBV23-1 is recorded as an ORF, its role being uncertain. CDR3 length: 16 residues. V shed 0 bases, J shed 1 base, and the junction held 6 bases outside the gene matches.

This chain links TRBV9 with TRBJ1-1, with 7 positions matching TRBD1. Germline trimming cut 0 bases from V and 4 bases from J; bases unmatched to any gene: 9. The CDR3 contains 16 residues. CDR1 and CDR2 from the germline V gene are SGDLS and YYNGEE. In DNA, the CDR3 is TGTGCCAGCAGCGTAGAAAAGGGGGCGATGGGCACTGAAGCTTTCTTT. It specifies CASSVEKGAMGTEAFF.